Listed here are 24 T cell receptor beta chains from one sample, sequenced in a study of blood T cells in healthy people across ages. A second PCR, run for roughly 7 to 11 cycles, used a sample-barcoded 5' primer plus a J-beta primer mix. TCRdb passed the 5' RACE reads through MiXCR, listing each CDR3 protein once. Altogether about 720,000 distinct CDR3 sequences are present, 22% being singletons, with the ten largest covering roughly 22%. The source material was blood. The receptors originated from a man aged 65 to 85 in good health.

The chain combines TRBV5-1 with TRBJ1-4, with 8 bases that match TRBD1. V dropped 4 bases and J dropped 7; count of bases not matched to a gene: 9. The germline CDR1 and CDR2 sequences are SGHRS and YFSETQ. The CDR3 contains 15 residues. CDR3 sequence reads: CASSISTGEGEKLFF. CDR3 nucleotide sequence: TGCGCCAGCAGCATATCGACAGGGGAGGGTGAAAAACTGTTTTTT. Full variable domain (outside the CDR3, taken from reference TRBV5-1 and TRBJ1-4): KAGVTQTPRYLIKTRGQQVTLSCSPISGHRSVSWYQQTPGQGLQFLFEYFSETQRNKGNFPGRFSGRQFSNSRSEMNVSTLELGDSALYLCASSISTGEGEKLFFGSGTQLSVL.

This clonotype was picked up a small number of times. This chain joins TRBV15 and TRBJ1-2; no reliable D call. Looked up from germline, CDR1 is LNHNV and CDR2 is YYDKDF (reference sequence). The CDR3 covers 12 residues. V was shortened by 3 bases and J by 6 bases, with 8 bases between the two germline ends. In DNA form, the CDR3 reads TGTGCCACCAGCAGGACGGACCATGGCTACACCTTC. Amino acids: CATSRTDHGYTF.

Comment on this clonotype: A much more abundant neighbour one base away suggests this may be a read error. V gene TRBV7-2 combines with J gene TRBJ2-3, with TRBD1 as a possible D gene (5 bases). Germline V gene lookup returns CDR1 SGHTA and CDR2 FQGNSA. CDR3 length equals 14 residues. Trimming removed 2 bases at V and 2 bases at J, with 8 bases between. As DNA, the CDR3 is TGTGCCAGCAGCTTAATAGGGGACACAGATACGCAGTATTTT. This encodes CASSLIGDTDTQYF. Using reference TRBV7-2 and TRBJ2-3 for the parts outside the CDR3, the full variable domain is GAGVSQSPSNKVTEKGKDVELRCDPISGHTALYWYRQSLGQGLEFLIYFQGNSAPDKSGLPSDRFSAERTGGSVSTLTIQRTQQEDSAVYLCASSLIGDTDTQYFGPGTRLTVL.

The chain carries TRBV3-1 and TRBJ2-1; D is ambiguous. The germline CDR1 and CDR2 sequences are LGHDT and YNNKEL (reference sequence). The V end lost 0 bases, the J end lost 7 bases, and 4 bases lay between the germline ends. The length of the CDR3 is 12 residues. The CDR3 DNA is TGTGCCAGCAGCCAAGAGTGGAATGAGCAGTTCTTC. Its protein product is CASSQEWNEQFF.

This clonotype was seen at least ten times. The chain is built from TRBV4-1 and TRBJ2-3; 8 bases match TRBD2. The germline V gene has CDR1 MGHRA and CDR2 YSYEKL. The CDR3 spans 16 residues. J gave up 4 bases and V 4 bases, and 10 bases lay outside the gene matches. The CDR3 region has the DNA TGCGCCAGCAGCCTAGACGGGAGGGTATCTCCAGATACGCAGTATTTT. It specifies CASSLDGRVSPDTQYF.

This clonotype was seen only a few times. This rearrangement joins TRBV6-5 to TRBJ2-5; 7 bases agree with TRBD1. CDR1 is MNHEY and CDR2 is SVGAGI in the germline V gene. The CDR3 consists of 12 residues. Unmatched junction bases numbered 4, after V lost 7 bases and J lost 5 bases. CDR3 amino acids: CASTGTAETQYF. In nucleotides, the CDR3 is TGTGCCAGCACAGGGACAGCTGAGACCCAGTACTTC.

The chain's CDR3 is CSAYRGNQETQYF. CDR3 DNA sequence: TGCAGTGCTTACAGAGGGAACCAAGAGACCCAGTACTTC. This chain links TRBV20-1 with TRBJ2-5, with D tentatively TRBD2 (5 bases). The germline gives CDR1 DFQATT, CDR2 SNEGSKA (reference sequence). V was pared by 5 bases and J by 0 bases, with 10 bases between. The length of the CDR3 is 13 residues.

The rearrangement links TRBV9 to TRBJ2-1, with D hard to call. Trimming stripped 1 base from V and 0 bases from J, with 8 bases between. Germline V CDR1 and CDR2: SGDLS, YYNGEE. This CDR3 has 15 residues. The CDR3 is CASSVFTSSYNEQFF. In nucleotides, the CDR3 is TGTGCCAGCAGCGTATTTACGAGCTCCTACAATGAGCAGTTCTTC.

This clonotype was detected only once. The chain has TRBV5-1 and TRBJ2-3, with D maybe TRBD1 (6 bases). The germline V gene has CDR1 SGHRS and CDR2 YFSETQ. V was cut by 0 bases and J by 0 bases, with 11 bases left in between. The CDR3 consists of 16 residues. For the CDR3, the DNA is TGCGCCAGCAGCTTGGTTGGACAGACGAGCACAGATACGCAGTATTTT. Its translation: CASSLVGQTSTDTQYF.

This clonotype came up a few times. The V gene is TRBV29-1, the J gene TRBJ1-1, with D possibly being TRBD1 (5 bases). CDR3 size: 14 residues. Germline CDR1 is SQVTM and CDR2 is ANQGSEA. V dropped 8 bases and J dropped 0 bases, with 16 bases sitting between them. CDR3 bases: TGCAGCCACGTCCGGGGGACCATGAACACTGAAGCTTTCTTT. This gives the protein CSHVRGTMNTEAFF.

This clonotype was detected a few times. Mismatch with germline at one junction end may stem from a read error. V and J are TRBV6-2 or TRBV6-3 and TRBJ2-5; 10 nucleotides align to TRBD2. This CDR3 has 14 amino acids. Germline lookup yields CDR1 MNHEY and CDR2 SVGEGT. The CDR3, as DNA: TGTGCCAGCTTGACTAGCGGGTATGGAGAGACCCAGTACTTT. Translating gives CASLTSGYGETQYF.

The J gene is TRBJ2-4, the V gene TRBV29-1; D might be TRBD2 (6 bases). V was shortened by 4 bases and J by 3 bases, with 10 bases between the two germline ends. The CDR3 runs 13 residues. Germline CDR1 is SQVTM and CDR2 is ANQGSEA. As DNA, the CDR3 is TGCAGCGTTGGCGGGAAGGACAAAAACATTCAGTACTTC. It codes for CSVGGKDKNIQYF.

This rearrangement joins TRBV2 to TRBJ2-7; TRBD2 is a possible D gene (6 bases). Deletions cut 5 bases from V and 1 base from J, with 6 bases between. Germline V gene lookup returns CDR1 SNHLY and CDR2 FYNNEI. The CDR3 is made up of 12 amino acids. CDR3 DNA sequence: TGTGCCAGCAGTCTAGCGTCCTACGAGCAGTACGTC. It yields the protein CASSLASYEQYV.

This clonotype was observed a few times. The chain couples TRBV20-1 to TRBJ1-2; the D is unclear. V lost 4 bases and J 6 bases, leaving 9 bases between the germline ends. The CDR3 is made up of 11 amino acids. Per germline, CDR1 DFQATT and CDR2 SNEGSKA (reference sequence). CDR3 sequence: CSATIRDGYTF. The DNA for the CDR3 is TGCAGTGCTACCATTAGGGATGGCTACACCTTC.

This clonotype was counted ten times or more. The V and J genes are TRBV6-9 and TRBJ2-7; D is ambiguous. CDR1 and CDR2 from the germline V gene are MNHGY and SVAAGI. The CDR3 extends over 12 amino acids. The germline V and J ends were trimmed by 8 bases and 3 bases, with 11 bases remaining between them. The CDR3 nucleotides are TGTGCCAGCCGAGTTGGTCTCTACGAGCAGTACTTC. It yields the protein CASRVGLYEQYF.

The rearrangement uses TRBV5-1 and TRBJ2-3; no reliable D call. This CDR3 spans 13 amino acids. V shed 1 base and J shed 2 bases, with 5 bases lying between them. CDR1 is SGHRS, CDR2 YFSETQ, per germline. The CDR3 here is CASSLLFTDTQYF. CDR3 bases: TGCGCCAGCAGCTTGCTGTTCACAGATACGCAGTATTTT.

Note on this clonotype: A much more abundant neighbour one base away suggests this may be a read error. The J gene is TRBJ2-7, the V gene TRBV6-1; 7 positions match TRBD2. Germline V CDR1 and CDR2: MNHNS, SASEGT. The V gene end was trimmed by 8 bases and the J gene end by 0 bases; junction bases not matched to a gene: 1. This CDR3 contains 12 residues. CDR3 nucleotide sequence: TGTGCCAGCTGCGGGAGCTCCTACGAGCAGTACTTC. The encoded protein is CASCGSSYEQYF.

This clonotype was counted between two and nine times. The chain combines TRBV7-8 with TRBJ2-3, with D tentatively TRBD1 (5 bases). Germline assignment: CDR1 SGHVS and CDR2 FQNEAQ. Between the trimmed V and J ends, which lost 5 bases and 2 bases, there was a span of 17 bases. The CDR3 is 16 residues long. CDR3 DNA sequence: TGTGCCAGCAGCCAGTCCCGGACACGAAACACAGATACGCAGTATTTT. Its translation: CASSQSRTRNTDTQYF.

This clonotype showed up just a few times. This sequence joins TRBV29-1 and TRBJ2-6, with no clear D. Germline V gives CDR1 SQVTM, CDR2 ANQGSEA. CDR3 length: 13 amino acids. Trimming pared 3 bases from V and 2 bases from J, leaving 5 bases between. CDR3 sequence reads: CSVDPPGANVLTF. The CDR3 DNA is TGCAGCGTTGATCCACCTGGGGCCAACGTCCTGACTTTC.

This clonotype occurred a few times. In DNA form, the CDR3 reads TGCGCCAGCAGCTTGGCTTTTGGGGGAAACGGTGAAAAACTGTTTTTT. This translates into CASSLAFGGNGEKLFF. The genes are TRBV5-1 and TRBJ1-4; D might be TRBD1 (5 bases). Looked up from germline, CDR1 is SGHRS and CDR2 is YFSETQ. V was shortened by 0 bases and J by 7 bases, with 16 bases between the two germline ends. This CDR3 is 16 amino acids long.

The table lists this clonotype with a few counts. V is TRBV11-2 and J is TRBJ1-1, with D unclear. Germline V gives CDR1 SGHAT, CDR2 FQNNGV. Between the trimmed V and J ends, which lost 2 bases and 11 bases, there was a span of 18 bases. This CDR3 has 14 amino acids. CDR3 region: CASSLSRIGSRAFF. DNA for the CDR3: TGTGCCAGCAGCTTAAGTCGGATAGGGTCCCGGGCTTTCTTT.

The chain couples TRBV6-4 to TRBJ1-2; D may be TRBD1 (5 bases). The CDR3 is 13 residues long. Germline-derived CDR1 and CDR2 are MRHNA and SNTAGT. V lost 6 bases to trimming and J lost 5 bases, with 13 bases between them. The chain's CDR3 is CASRGDGLYGYTF. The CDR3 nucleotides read TGTGCCAGCAGGGGGGACGGTCTATATGGCTACACCTTC.

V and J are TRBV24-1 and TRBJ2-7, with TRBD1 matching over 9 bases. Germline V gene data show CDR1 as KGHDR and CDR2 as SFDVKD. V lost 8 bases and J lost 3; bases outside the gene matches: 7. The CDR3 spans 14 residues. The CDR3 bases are TGTGCCACCATCGAACAGGGGGCCGACTACGAGCAGTACGTC. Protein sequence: CATIEQGADYEQYV.

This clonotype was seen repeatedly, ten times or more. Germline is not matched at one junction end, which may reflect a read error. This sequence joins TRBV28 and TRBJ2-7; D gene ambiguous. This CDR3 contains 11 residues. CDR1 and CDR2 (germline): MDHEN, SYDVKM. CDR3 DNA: TGTGCCAGCAGCTTATTCTACGAGCAGTACTTC. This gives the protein CASSLFYEQYF.